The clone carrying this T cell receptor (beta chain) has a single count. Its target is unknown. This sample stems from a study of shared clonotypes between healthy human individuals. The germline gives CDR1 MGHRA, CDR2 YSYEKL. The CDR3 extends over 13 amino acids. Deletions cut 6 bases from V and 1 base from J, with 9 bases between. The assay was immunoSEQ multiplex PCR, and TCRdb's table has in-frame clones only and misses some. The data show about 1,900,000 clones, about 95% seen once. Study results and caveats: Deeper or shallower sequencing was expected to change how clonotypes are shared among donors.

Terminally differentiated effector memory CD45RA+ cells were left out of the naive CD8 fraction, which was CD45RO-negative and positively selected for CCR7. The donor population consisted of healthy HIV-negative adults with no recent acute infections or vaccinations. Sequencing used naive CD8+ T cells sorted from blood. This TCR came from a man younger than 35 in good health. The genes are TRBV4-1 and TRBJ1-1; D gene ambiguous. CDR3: CASRPDWNTEAFF. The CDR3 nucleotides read TGCGCCAGCAGACCAGACTGGAACACTGAAGCTTTCTTT.